This TCR beta chain was observed in a study of T cell clones after liver transplantation. Study summary: Immunosuppression withdrawal was tried within 2 years after liver transplantation in this trial. A pre-transplant mixed lymphocyte reaction with TCRbeta sequencing defined graft-donor-reactive clones followed in post-transplant blood. Overall study results and limits: Migration into the graft, not deletion, may explain lost graft donor-reactive T cells.

Germline V gene sequence: CDR1 SGHNT, CDR2 YENEEA. This CDR3 region has 16 residues. V was shortened by 3 bases and J by 3 bases, with 12 bases between the two germline ends. Thawed unstimulated PBMCs were FACS-sorted by CD3, CD4 and CD8 into two populations. Points on this clone: Its antigen is not identified.

Sequencing used immunoSEQ multiplex PCR; TCRdb keeps in-frame clones, though not all of them. The data show around 110,000 clones, 90% seen once. This chain links TRBV11-3 with TRBJ2-6; a weak D match, TRBD1 (5 bases). This receptor was taken from a human patient who received a liver transplant. Some of these T cells may belong to the graft donor. The specimen comprised CD4+ T cells from blood, sampled 12 months after liver transplant. The CDR3 loop reads CASSFQGEDGANVLTF. CDR3 in DNA: TGTGCCAGCAGCTTCCAGGGCGAGGATGGGGCCAACGTCCTGACTTTC.